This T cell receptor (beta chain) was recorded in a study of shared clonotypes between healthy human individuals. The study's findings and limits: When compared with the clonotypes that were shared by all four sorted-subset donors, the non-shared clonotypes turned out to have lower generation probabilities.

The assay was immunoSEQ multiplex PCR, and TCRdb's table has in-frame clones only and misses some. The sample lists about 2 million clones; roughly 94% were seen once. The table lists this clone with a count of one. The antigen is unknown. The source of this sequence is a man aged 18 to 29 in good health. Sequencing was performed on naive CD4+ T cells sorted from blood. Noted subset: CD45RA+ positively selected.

CDR3 in DNA: TGCGCCAGCAGCCCCAGAGCGGGAGAGGGCACAGATACGCAGTATTTT. Its protein is CASSPRAGEGTDTQYF. This chain connects TRBV4-1 to TRBJ2-3, with 8 bases that match TRBD2. Per germline, CDR1 MGHRA and CDR2 YSYEKL. J lost 1 base, V lost 4 bases, and 7 bases had no gene match. The CDR3 runs to 16 residues.